The 22 T cell receptor beta chains listed next were all sequenced from one sample in a study of CD8 T cells in Susac syndrome. An input of about 0.5 to 1 ug of RNA was subjected to reverse transcription using random hexamers. A single record per CDR3 protein comes from TCRdb applying MiXCR to the immunoSEQ multiplex PCR reads. The sample lists 110,000 or so distinct CDR3 sequences, approximately 96% occurring once. Sequencing was carried out using CD4+ T cells from PBMCs. The receptors stem from a human donor in good health.

The chain combines TRBV16 with TRBJ2-1; no firm D call. This CDR3 spans 13 amino acids. V was pared by 6 bases and J by 8 bases, with 14 bases between. Germline assignment: CDR1 KGHSY and CDR2 FQNENV. The CDR3 is CASSPRPAHEQFF. In DNA, the CDR3 is TGTGCCAGCAGTCCCCGACCAGCCCATGAGCAGTTCTTC.

The chain recombines TRBV18 with TRBJ2-3, with TRBD2 matching 9 bases. The CDR3 has 16 residues. The V gene's germline CDR1 is KGHSH and CDR2 LQKENI. Unmatched junction bases numbered 7, after V lost 0 bases and J lost 6 bases. The CDR3 loop is CASSPPSLAGADTQYF. DNA for the CDR3: TGTGCCAGCTCACCACCTTCGTTAGCGGGGGCGGATACGCAGTATTTT. The full variable domain, completed using reference TRBV18 and TRBJ2-3, is NAGVMQNPRHLVRRRGQEARLRCSPMKGHSHVYWYRQLPEEGLKFMVYLQKENIIDESGMPKERFSAEFPKEGPSILRIQQVVRGDSAAYFCASSPPSLAGADTQYFGPGTRLTVL.

This clonotype has only one observation. The chain links TRBV20-1 to TRBJ1-1; perhaps TRBD1 as D (6 bases). Germline values: CDR1 DFQATT, CDR2 SNEGSKA (reference sequence). Trimming shortened V by 1 base and J by 4 bases, and 10 bases separated the two germline ends. This CDR3 spans 13 amino acids. The CDR3 spells CSARGGRGTEAFF. Here the CDR3 DNA reads TGCAGTGCTAGAGGAGGCAGGGGCACTGAAGCTTTCTTT.

In its sample, this clonotype was seen once. The genes are TRBV19 and TRBJ1-1; D unclear. V was trimmed by 5 bases and J by 2 bases, leaving 12 bases between them. CDR1 LNHDA and CDR2 SQIVND come from the germline V gene (reference sequence). This CDR3 has 14 residues. CDR3 bases: TGTGCCAGTAGTCGGAGGGAGGGAAACACTGAAGCTTTCTTT. It is translated as CASSRREGNTEAFF.

The V gene is TRBV3-1, the J gene TRBJ2-3; 10 bases are a match to TRBD2. CDR3 size: 15 residues. J lost 7 bases, V lost 4 bases, and 8 bases had no gene match. CDR1 LGHDT and CDR2 YNNKEL come from the germline V gene (reference sequence). CDR3 loop: CASSPSAGGPNTQYF. DNA for the CDR3: TGTGCCAGCAGCCCTTCAGCGGGAGGGCCTAATACGCAGTATTTT.

This chain joins TRBV2 and TRBJ1-1; D call uncertain. The germline V and J ends were trimmed by 6 bases and 5 bases, with 7 bases remaining between them. Germline-derived CDR1 and CDR2 are SNHLY and FYNNEI. The CDR3 consists of 11 residues. Here the CDR3 DNA reads TGTGCCAGCAGCGCGGAGACTGAAGCTTTCTTT. This codes for CASSAETEAFF.

The rearrangement links TRBV29-1 to TRBJ1-5, with a weak D call TRBD1 (6 bases). The CDR3 has 15 amino acids. V lost 6 bases to trimming and J lost 8 bases, with 23 bases between them. Germline V gene lookup returns CDR1 SQVTM and CDR2 ANQGSEA. DNA for the CDR3: TGCAGCGTAAGAGGGGGTGGGGATCGACGCGAGCCCCAGCATTTT. Its translation: CSVRGGGDRREPQHF.

This chain connects TRBV29-1 to TRBJ2-5, with D perhaps TRBD1 (5 bases). CDR1 is SQVTM and CDR2 is ANQGSEA in the germline V gene. Trimming stripped 7 bases from V and 2 bases from J, with 11 bases between. The length of the CDR3 is 12 residues. CDR3 DNA sequence: TGCAGCGCCCTGGGGCATCAAGAGACCCAGTACTTC. Its translation: CSALGHQETQYF.

The chain's CDR3 is CASSPDTNTGELFF. CDR3 coding DNA: TGTGCCAGCAGCCCCGACACGAACACCGGGGAGCTGTTTTTT. The chain carries TRBV5-6 and TRBJ2-2; D remains ambiguous. This CDR3 comprises 14 residues. Trimming pared 4 bases from V and 0 bases from J, leaving 7 bases between. Germline V gene data show CDR1 as SGHDT and CDR2 as YYEEEE.

The DNA for the CDR3 is TGCGCCAGCAGCTTGGGGCGGACCTCCTACGAGCAGTACTTC. Translation: CASSLGRTSYEQYF. The chain combines TRBV5-1 with TRBJ2-7; D not resolved. The CDR3 extends over 14 amino acids. CDR1 is SGHRS and CDR2 is YFSETQ in the germline V gene. Trimming shortened V by 0 bases and J by 0 bases, and 7 bases separated the two germline ends.

This chain links TRBV20-1 with TRBJ1-2, with D unresolved. In germline, CDR1 is DFQATT, CDR2 SNEGSKA (reference sequence). Trimming took 2 bases from V and 4 from J, leaving 11 bases between them. This CDR3 has 13 residues. The CDR3 DNA reads TGCAGTGCTAGAAACGCCAGATCCTATGGCTACACCTTC. Translating gives CSARNARSYGYTF.

This rearrangement joins TRBV5-1 to TRBJ2-7; 8 positions match TRBD1. The CDR3 runs 13 residues. The trim removed 5 bases at V and 6 bases at J, leaving 7 bases unmatched. Looked up from germline, CDR1 is SGHRS and CDR2 is YFSETQ. The DNA for the CDR3 is TGCGCCAGCAGGTCGACAGGGGTCTCCGAGCAGTACTTC. This codes for CASRSTGVSEQYF.

The chain combines TRBV5-1 with TRBJ2-7; TRBD1 matches at 7 bases. The length of the CDR3 is 12 residues. V dropped 4 bases and J dropped 6; count of bases not matched to a gene: 4. CDR1 and CDR2 from the germline V gene are SGHRS and YFSETQ. CDR3 sequence: CASSIGTAEQYF. The CDR3 nucleotides are TGCGCCAGCAGCATAGGGACAGCCGAGCAGTACTTC.

This chain joins TRBV25-1 and TRBJ2-3, with 8 bases that match TRBD1. CDR3 size: 14 residues. V dropped 4 bases and J dropped 6; count of bases not matched to a gene: 6. In germline, CDR1 is MGHDK, CDR2 SYGVNS. In nucleotides, the CDR3 is TGTGCCAGCAGTGGGACAGGGTGGCGGGATACGCAGTATTTT. Amino acid sequence: CASSGTGWRDTQYF.

The gene calls are TRBV7-6 and TRBJ2-2, with 10 nucleotides matching TRBD2. The V segment lost 5 bases and the J segment 6 bases; nucleotides outside the gene matches: 9. The CDR3 runs 16 residues. The germline V gene has CDR1 SGHVS and CDR2 FNYEAQ. CDR3 nucleotides: TGTGCCAGCAGCCCAAATCCTAGCGGGAGTGCCGGGGAGCTGTTTTTT. This sequence encodes CASSPNPSGSAGELFF. Based on the CDR3 plus reference TRBV7-6 and TRBJ2-2, the full variable domain is GAGVSQSPRYKVTKRGQDVALRCDPISGHVSLYWYRQALGQGPEFLTYFNYEAQQDKSGLPNDRFSAERPEGSISTLTIQRTEQRDSAMYRCASSPNPSGSAGELFFGEGSRLTVL.

J is TRBJ1-2 and V is TRBV3-1; D remains unclear. Germline CDR1 reads LGHDT; CDR2 reads YNNKEL (reference sequence). Trimming pared 6 bases from V and 2 bases from J, leaving 13 bases between. This CDR3 has 14 residues. CDR3 DNA: TGTGCCAGCAGGGAACGGGGAGGAAACTATGGCTACACCTTC. This encodes CASRERGGNYGYTF.

The V gene is TRBV25-1, the J gene TRBJ2-5; D gene uncertain. Germline V CDR1 and CDR2: MGHDK, SYGVNS. Trimming took off 6 bases at V and 5 bases at J, with 10 bases between the two ends. The CDR3 is 12 amino acids. CDR3 residues: CASRATRETQYF. The CDR3 region has the DNA TGTGCCAGCAGGGCCACCAGGGAGACCCAGTACTTC.

This clonotype has only one observation. The V and J genes are TRBV5-1 and TRBJ2-4; 7 nucleotides agree with TRBD1. Trimming cost V 4 bases and J 7 bases; bases outside gene matches: 5. Germline V CDR1 and CDR2: SGHRS, YFSETQ. The CDR3 extends over 13 amino acids. DNA of the CDR3: TGCGCCAGCAGCCGCAGGGACAGCAACATTCAGTACTTC. As protein: CASSRRDSNIQYF.

This chain links TRBV29-1 with TRBJ2-3, with D perhaps matching TRBD1 (7 bases). The V gene lost 6 bases and the J gene lost 1 base, with 14 bases spanning the gap. The CDR3 covers 14 residues. Germline V lookup: CDR1 SQVTM, CDR2 ANQGSEA. CDR3 DNA sequence: TGCAGCGTGCGGGACAGACCTGGCACAGATACGCAGTATTTT. Encoded protein: CSVRDRPGTDTQYF.

V and J are TRBV19 and TRBJ2-2; D is undetermined. This CDR3 spans 14 amino acids. Trimming left V 7 bases short and J 0 bases short, with 9 bases between. Germline V gene sequence: CDR1 LNHDA, CDR2 SQIVND (reference sequence). In DNA, the CDR3 is TGTGCCAGTAACCAGAGCCCGAACACCGGGGAGCTGTTTTTT. Encoded protein: CASNQSPNTGELFF.

The CDR3 protein is CASSVYNEQFF. In DNA, the CDR3 is TGTGCCAGCAGTGTTTACAATGAGCAGTTCTTC. This chain uses TRBV2 with TRBJ2-1; D uncertain. Per germline, CDR1 SNHLY and CDR2 FYNNEI. This CDR3 is 11 amino acids long. The V end was cut by 4 bases, the J end by 4 bases, with 2 bases between.

The chain joins TRBV27 to TRBJ2-2, with 10 bases aligning to TRBD2. CDR3 size: 17 residues. Germline V lookup: CDR1 MNHEY, CDR2 SMNVEV (reference sequence). J gave up 2 bases and V 4 bases, and 7 bases lay outside the gene matches. CDR3 residues: CASSSRTSGANTGELFF. Written as DNA, the CDR3 is TGTGCCAGCAGTTCCCGAACTAGCGGGGCTAACACCGGGGAGCTGTTTTTT.